This T cell receptor (beta chain) was observed in a study of cytomegalovirus exposure and HLA in healthy donors. With 5 bases clipped from V and 4 bases from J, the junction kept 4 bases outside the gene matches. The CDR3 sequence is 13 residues long. CDR1 is MNHEY and CDR2 is SVGAGI in the germline V gene. PCR involved 60 Vbeta and 13 Jbeta primers. Generated by immunoSEQ multiplex PCR, the TCRdb table keeps only in-frame clones and is missing some. Among 90,000 to 130,000 clones listed, around 76% were seen once. The V gene is TRBV6-5, the J gene TRBJ1-2, with 7 bases identical to TRBD1. The receptor was derived from a man aged 30 to 45 in good health and CMV-seropositive. Sample: PBMCs. The CDR3 coding sequence is TGTGCCAGCAGTCGGGACAGCATCTATGGCTACACCTTC. This encodes CASSRDSIYGYTF.